This T cell receptor beta chain was found in a study of blood T cell repertoires in COVID-19. About the study: Whether acute or convalescent, the COVID-19 samples came from the United States, Italy and Spain.

In the original processing: Scientists estimated how many nucleated cells there were by amplifying reference gene primers. Measured with immunoSEQ multiplex PCR; TCRdb has only the in-frame clones, and not every one. V and J calls and clone size are those listed in that table; D and trimming were worked out from the DNA. The sample has 140,000 or so clones; around 84% are singletons. A few counts support this clone. The germline gene is not matched at one end of the junction; a read error may be the cause. The CDR3 runs 15 residues. CDR1 SSHAT and CDR2 FNYEAQ come from the germline V gene (reference sequence).

The sequence came from a human donor with acute or convalescent COVID-19. The donor label of this sample is uncertain. The V and J genes are TRBV7-7 and TRBJ2-1; 11 nucleotides align to TRBD2. The sequencing sample was made of peripheral blood. Written as DNA, the CDR3 is TGTGCTAGCAGCCTCGGGACTAGCGGATACAATGAGCAGTTCTTC. As protein: CASSLGTSGYNEQFF.